Here is one T cell receptor (beta chain) with its context. The assay was immunoSEQ multiplex PCR, and TCRdb's table has in-frame clones only and misses some. Of 52,000 or so clones in the sample, about 88% were seen once. The entry originates in a study of OX40 agonist ivuxolimab in advanced cancers. The CDR3 runs to 13 residues. Germline V gene lookup returns CDR1 LNHDA and CDR2 SQIVND (reference sequence). Losses at the gene ends were 4 bases for V and 4 bases for J; bases not matched to a gene: 3. The receptor's source is an adult with an advanced solid tumor such as melanoma, head and neck, liver or kidney cancer. The gene calls are TRBV19 and TRBJ2-7; 8 bases map to TRBD2. Sequencing used CD4+ or CD8+ T cells sorted from blood, obtained in a trial of the OX40 agonist ivuxolimab. DNA of the CDR3: TGTGCCAGTAGTAGTCGGGAGGGGTACGAGCAGTACTTC. Translating gives CASSSREGYEQYF.